Below, one T cell receptor beta chain is given with its context. This sample was taken from a study of blood T cell repertoires in COVID-19. Trimming took 5 bases from V and 5 from J, leaving 15 bases between them. The CDR3 sequence is 15 residues long. The V gene's germline CDR1 is MNHEY and CDR2 SVGAGI. Clones were read by immunoSEQ multiplex PCR, and TCRdb kept only the in-frame ones, dropping some. The data hold 100,000 to 150,000 clones, with more than 75% observed a single time. The sequence was obtained from a man aged 45-60 years with acute or convalescent COVID-19. The sample comprised peripheral blood. V and J are TRBV6-5 and TRBJ1-4; D is possibly TRBD1 (5 bases). Here the CDR3 reads CASSPGESLNEKLFF. The CDR3 coding sequence is TGTGCCAGCAGTCCGGGGGAATCCTTAAATGAAAAACTGTTTTTT.